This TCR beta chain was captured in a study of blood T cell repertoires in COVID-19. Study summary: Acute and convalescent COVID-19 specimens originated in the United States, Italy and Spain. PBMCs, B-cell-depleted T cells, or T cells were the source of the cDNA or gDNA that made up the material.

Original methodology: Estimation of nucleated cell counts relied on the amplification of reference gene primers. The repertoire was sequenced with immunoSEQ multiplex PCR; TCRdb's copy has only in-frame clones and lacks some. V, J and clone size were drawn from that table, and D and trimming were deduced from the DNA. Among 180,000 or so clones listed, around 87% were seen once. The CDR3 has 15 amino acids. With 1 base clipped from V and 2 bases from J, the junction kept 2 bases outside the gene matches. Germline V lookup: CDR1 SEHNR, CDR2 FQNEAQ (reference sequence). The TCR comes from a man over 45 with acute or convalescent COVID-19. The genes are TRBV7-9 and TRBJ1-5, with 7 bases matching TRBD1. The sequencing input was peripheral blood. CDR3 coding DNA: TGTGCCAGCAGCTTAGGTGGGACAGGCAATCAGCCCCAGCATTTT. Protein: CASSLGGTGNQPQHF.